This TCR beta chain was profiled in a study of identical twins. General study points: Cross-sectional statistical analysis, not tracking of the same donors, underpinned the conclusions. Invariant MAIT and iNKT cells are populations that could partly confound zero-insertion analyses.

A note on this clonotype: Its antigen is still unknown.

Germline-derived CDR1 and CDR2 are DFQATT and SNEGSKA (reference sequence). The CDR3 is made up of 15 amino acids. V dropped 0 bases and J dropped 2 bases, with 14 bases sitting between them. TCRdb reanalysed the 5' RACE reads using MiXCR and keeps one entry per CDR3 protein. Of a few hundred thousand distinct CDR3 sequences in the sample, 9% to 10% were seen once. The data were also submitted as part of a second study, on yellow fever vaccine responses in identical twins.

Sample: PBMCs. The gene calls are TRBV20-1 and TRBJ2-7; D might be TRBD2 (6 bases). The receptor comes from a woman under 30 in good health. CDR3 coding DNA: TGCAGTGCTAGAGATCTTGGGACTGCTACCTACGAGCAGTACTTC. Translation gives CSARDLGTATYEQYF.